The next 29 T cell receptor beta chains were all read from a single sample in a study of T cell responses to AZD1222 COVID-19 vaccine. TCRdb keeps only in-frame clones here, not all; method: immunoSEQ multiplex PCR. The table shows over 120,000 clones, with 90% to 95% occurring only once. This material consisted of peripheral blood, taken on day 0 of AZD1222 vaccination. Source of these receptors: an adult in good health.

The chain joins TRBV7-6 to TRBJ2-5; 9 bases fit TRBD1. This CDR3 is built from 15 residues. Trimming cost V 6 bases and J 4 bases; bases outside gene matches: 9. Germline V gene sequence: CDR1 SGHVS, CDR2 FNYEAQ. The CDR3 sequence is CASRWGQGAAETQYF. The CDR3 bases are TGTGCCAGCAGGTGGGGACAGGGAGCAGCAGAGACCCAGTACTTC.

The rearrangement joins TRBV29-1 to TRBJ1-2; 7 bases line up with TRBD1. Germline CDR1 is SQVTM and CDR2 is ANQGSEA. This CDR3 is 12 amino acids long. J gave up 8 bases and V 7 bases, and 10 bases lay outside the gene matches. The CDR3 spells CSGLTGLEGYTF. CDR3 DNA: TGCAGCGGGCTGACAGGGCTAGAAGGCTACACCTTC. Full variable domain (rest looked up from reference TRBV29-1 and TRBJ1-2): SAVISQKPSRDICQRGTSLTIQCQVDSQVTMMFWYRQQPGQSLTLIATANQGSEATYESGFVIDKFPISRPNLTFSTLTVSNMSPEDSSIYLCSGLTGLEGYTFGSGTRLTVV.

V usage is TRBV3-1 (or the pseudogene TRBV3-2) and J usage is TRBJ2-7, with D unresolved. The V gene lost 1 base and the J gene lost 7 bases, with 8 bases spanning the gap. Germline CDR1 LGHDT, CDR2 YNNKEL (reference sequence). This CDR3 has 12 amino acids. CDR3 bases: TGTGCCAGCAGCCAAGCGTTGGGGGAGCAGTACTTC. Its translation is CASSQALGEQYF.

V usage is TRBV3-1 (or the pseudogene TRBV3-2) and J usage is TRBJ1-2; 7 bases fit TRBD1. Germline trimming cut 1 base from V and 8 bases from J; bases unmatched to any gene: 4. The CDR3 length is 13 residues. Per germline, CDR1 LGHDT and CDR2 YNNKEL (reference sequence). The CDR3 spells CASSQGQGEGYTF. As DNA, the CDR3 is TGTGCCAGCAGCCAAGGACAGGGTGAGGGCTACACCTTC.

This clone appeared once. The chain has TRBV5-4 and TRBJ1-1; D gene ambiguous. The CDR3 totals 18 residues. With 1 base removed from V and 0 bases from J, the gap between germline ends came to 19 bases. Germline CDR1 is SGHNT and CDR2 is YYREEE (reference sequence). CDR3 coding DNA: TGTGCCAGCAGCTTGAGCGGCAGAGACGCACCCTTGAACACTGAAGCTTTCTTT. As protein: CASSLSGRDAPLNTEAFF.

The chain is built from TRBV7-8 and TRBJ2-7, with 7 nucleotides matching TRBD1. CDR1 SGHVS and CDR2 FQNEAQ come from the germline V gene. CDR3 length equals 16 residues. V was pared by 1 base and J by 5 bases, with 11 bases of the junction left unmatched. The CDR3 loop reads CASSLGQGRGVHEQYF. Written as DNA, the CDR3 is TGTGCCAGCAGCTTAGGACAGGGTAGAGGTGTACACGAGCAGTACTTC.

V is TRBV7-8 and J is TRBJ1-2; D might be TRBD1 (5 bases). Trimming shortened V by 3 bases and J by 3 bases, and 8 bases separated the two germline ends. The CDR3 loop spans 13 amino acids. Looked up from germline, CDR1 is SGHVS and CDR2 is FQNEAQ. CDR3 region: CASSFGRDYGYTF. DNA of the CDR3: TGTGCCAGCAGCTTCGGCAGGGACTATGGCTACACCTTC.

This sequence joins TRBV6-1 and TRBJ1-1; D is unclear. This CDR3 has 13 amino acids. V lost 1 base to trimming and J lost 6 bases, with 9 bases between them. The V gene's germline CDR1 is MNHNS and CDR2 SASEGT. CDR3 bases: TGTGCCAGCAGTGAAGGACACCAACCTGAAGCTTTCTTT. As protein: CASSEGHQPEAFF.

The gene calls are TRBV5-1 and TRBJ1-1; TRBD1 might be the D (6 bases). From germline, CDR1 is SGHRS and CDR2 YFSETQ. This CDR3 has 13 amino acids. Trimming cost V 1 base and J 4 bases, with 8 bases left between them. CDR3 nucleotide sequence: TGCGCCAGCAGCTTGAAGGGGGGCACTGAAGCTTTCTTT. Translating it yields CASSLKGGTEAFF.

The chain has TRBV7-8 and TRBJ1-1; D gene uncertain. The CDR3 is made up of 14 amino acids. Germline V lookup: CDR1 SGHVS, CDR2 FQNEAQ. V was clipped by 0 bases and J by 4 bases, with 9 bases between them. The DNA of the CDR3 is TGTGCCAGCAGCTTAGCGGTCCCTGGCACTGAAGCTTTCTTT. Its translation: CASSLAVPGTEAFF.

The V and J genes are TRBV6-5 and TRBJ1-2; the match to TRBD1 covers 11 bases. Germline V lookup: CDR1 MNHEY, CDR2 SVGAGI. The V segment lost 9 bases and the J segment 8 bases; nucleotides outside the gene matches: 5. The CDR3 runs to 12 residues. CDR3 in amino acids: CASLDRGLGYTF. The DNA of the CDR3 is TGTGCCAGTTTGGACAGGGGGCTAGGCTACACCTTC.

This sequence joins TRBV6-1 and TRBJ2-1; 10 bases line up with TRBD2. Trimming took 0 bases from V and 12 from J; bases not matched to a gene: 8. Germline assignment: CDR1 MNHNS and CDR2 SASEGT. The CDR3 runs to 15 residues. The CDR3 sequence is CASSEAPGTSERQFF. CDR3 DNA: TGTGCCAGCAGTGAAGCTCCCGGGACTAGCGAAAGGCAGTTCTTC.

The chain has TRBV7-9 and TRBJ2-7; D ambiguous. V lost 2 bases to trimming and J lost 3 bases, with 11 bases between them. Germline values: CDR1 SEHNR, CDR2 FQNEAQ (reference sequence). The CDR3 contains 14 residues. CDR3 nucleotides: TGTGCCAGCAGCTTAATCCCTAACAGCTACGAGCAGTACTTC. Translation: CASSLIPNSYEQYF.

This clone came up a few times. The chain has TRBV6-2 or TRBV6-3 and TRBJ1-1; D uncertain. Trimming left V 3 bases short and J 6 bases short, with 11 bases between. Germline loops: CDR1 MNHEY, CDR2 SVGEGT. The CDR3 has 13 residues. The CDR3: CASSYRERAEAFF. The CDR3 DNA reads as TGTGCCAGCAGTTATCGGGAACGGGCTGAAGCTTTCTTT.

The rearrangement links TRBV30 to TRBJ1-5; TRBD1 agrees at 10 bases. The CDR3 sequence is 13 residues long. The germline V gene has CDR1 GTSNPN and CDR2 SVGIG (reference sequence). The V segment lost 8 bases and the J segment 2 bases; nucleotides outside the gene matches: 3. In nucleotides, the CDR3 is TGTGCCCTAGGGACAGGGGGCAATCAGCCCCAGCATTTT. This sequence encodes CALGTGGNQPQHF.

The rearrangement joins TRBV6-6 to TRBJ1-1, with unresolved D. This CDR3 has 13 residues. The germline V gene encodes CDR1 MNHNY and CDR2 SVGAGI (reference sequence). The V and J ends lost 6 bases and 2 bases respectively, with 10 bases between them. The CDR3 region has the DNA TGTGCCAGCAGACCCGACAAAAACACTGAAGCTTTCTTT. Encoded protein: CASRPDKNTEAFF.

The J gene is TRBJ2-6, the V gene TRBV12-5, with 7 bases matching TRBD1. V lost 8 bases, J lost 0 bases, and 7 bases stayed unmatched. The CDR3 consists of 16 residues. The germline V gene encodes CDR1 LGHNT and CDR2 FRNRAP. The CDR3 here is CASRPGGFSGANVLTF. The CDR3 nucleotides read TGTGCTAGTCGGCCAGGGGGTTTCTCTGGGGCCAACGTCCTGACTTTC.

The chain employs TRBV27 and TRBJ2-3; weak D call: TRBD1 (5 bases). V was pared by 5 bases and J by 2 bases, with 8 bases between. CDR1 and CDR2 (germline): MNHEY, SMNVEV (reference sequence). The CDR3 is 13 amino acids. The CDR3 DNA reads as TGTGCCAGCAGTGGGGCGGACACAGATACGCAGTATTTT. This encodes CASSGADTDTQYF.

V usage is TRBV5-1 and J usage is TRBJ1-1, with D uncertain. There are 14 residues in the CDR3. Germline assignment: CDR1 SGHRS and CDR2 YFSETQ. V lost 1 base to trimming and J lost 1 base, with 8 bases between them. The CDR3 DNA reads TGCGCCAGCAGCTTGCGAGCGGGGAACACTGAAGCTTTCTTT. Translation: CASSLRAGNTEAFF.

V is TRBV12-3 or TRBV12-4 and J is TRBJ1-1; no reliable D call. The V and J ends lost 7 bases and 0 bases respectively, with 6 bases between them. This CDR3 has 12 amino acids. In nucleotides, the CDR3 is TGTGCCAGCACCCTTATGAACACTGAAGCTTTCTTT. Amino acid sequence: CASTLMNTEAFF.

The chain recombines TRBV7-3 with TRBJ2-1; D is unclear. Germline lookup yields CDR1 SGHTA and CDR2 FQGTGA. The CDR3 extends over 8 amino acids. Trimming took off 8 bases at V and 9 bases at J, with 2 bases between the two ends. CDR3 DNA: TGTGCCAGCTGTGAGCAGTTCTTC. This sequence encodes CASCEQFF.

V is TRBV11-2 and J is TRBJ2-7; D unclear. This CDR3 contains 15 residues. Trimming took 0 bases from V and 3 from J, leaving 12 bases between them. In germline, CDR1 is SGHAT, CDR2 FQNNGV. In nucleotides, the CDR3 is TGTGCCAGCAGCTTAGATCTACAGAGCTACTACGAGCAGTACTTC. Amino acids: CASSLDLQSYYEQYF.

The chain employs TRBV6-5 and TRBJ1-3; D remains unclear. With 7 bases removed from V and 4 bases from J, the gap between germline ends came to 14 bases. The CDR3 covers 14 residues. Germline V gene data show CDR1 as MNHEY and CDR2 as SVGAGI. CDR3 protein: CASIQRSGGNTIYF. In DNA form, the CDR3 reads TGTGCCAGCATACAGAGGTCTGGAGGAAACACCATATATTTT.

J is TRBJ1-1 and V is TRBV7-9; D is unclear. The CDR3 covers 13 residues. Germline CDR1 and CDR2: SEHNR and FQNEAQ (reference sequence). V lost 3 bases, J lost 1 base, and 6 bases lay in between. The CDR3 loop reads CASSFPQNTEAFF. The CDR3 nucleotides read TGTGCCAGCAGCTTTCCACAGAACACTGAAGCTTTCTTT.

The gene calls are TRBV19 and TRBJ1-5; 7 bases map to TRBD1. This CDR3 is 16 amino acids long. Germline V gene data show CDR1 as LNHDA and CDR2 as SQIVND (reference sequence). V trimming: 3 bases; J trimming: 4 bases; junction bases outside the gene matches: 9. The CDR3 region is CASSISEGALNQPQHF. Here the CDR3 DNA reads TGTGCCAGTAGTATCTCAGAGGGGGCGCTTAATCAGCCCCAGCATTTT.

This clone was picked up one time. The V and J genes are TRBV6-5 and TRBJ1-1; unclear D gene. Germline V gives CDR1 MNHEY, CDR2 SVGAGI. V lost 6 bases, J lost 0 bases, and 11 bases lay in between. This CDR3 is built from 14 residues. The CDR3 spells CASRETAMNTEAFF. CDR3 sequence (DNA): TGTGCCAGCAGAGAGACGGCGATGAACACTGAAGCTTTCTTT.

The J gene is TRBJ1-2, the V gene TRBV28; possible D gene TRBD1, 5 bases. The ends were cut back, 4 bases at V and 3 bases at J, with 21 bases in the middle. This CDR3 is built from 17 residues. CDR1 and CDR2 from the germline V gene are MDHEN and SYDVKM. CDR3 bases: TGTGCCAGCAGTTCTCCAACCCCAGGGATAGCTGACTATGGCTACACCTTC. Its translation: CASSSPTPGIADYGYTF.

The rearrangement joins TRBV7-9 to TRBJ2-3; the D gene could be TRBD1 or TRBD2 (5 bases each). Germline CDR1 and CDR2: SEHNR and FQNEAQ (reference sequence). The CDR3 runs 16 residues. Trimming took off 2 bases at V and 5 bases at J, with 17 bases between the two ends. DNA of the CDR3: TGTGCCAGCAGCTTATTCCCCGGGAATAGGGGAGATACGCAGTATTTT. Translating gives CASSLFPGNRGDTQYF. The variable domain in full, completed from reference TRBV7-9 and TRBJ2-3, reads DTGVSQNPRHKITKRGQNVTFRCDPISEHNRLYWYRQTLGQGPEFLTYFQNEAQLEKSRLLSDRFSAERPKGSFSTLEIQRTEQGDSAMYLCASSLFPGNRGDTQYFGPGTRLTVL.

In nucleotides, the CDR3 is TGTGCCAGCAGTAGGAGGGAGAGGACCGGGGAGCTGTTTTTT. Amino acids: CASSRRERTGELFF. The chain carries TRBV28 and TRBJ2-2; D might be TRBD2 (6 bases). Germline loops: CDR1 MDHEN, CDR2 SYDVKM. Trimming stripped 5 bases from V and 5 bases from J, with 12 bases between. The CDR3 contains 14 residues.